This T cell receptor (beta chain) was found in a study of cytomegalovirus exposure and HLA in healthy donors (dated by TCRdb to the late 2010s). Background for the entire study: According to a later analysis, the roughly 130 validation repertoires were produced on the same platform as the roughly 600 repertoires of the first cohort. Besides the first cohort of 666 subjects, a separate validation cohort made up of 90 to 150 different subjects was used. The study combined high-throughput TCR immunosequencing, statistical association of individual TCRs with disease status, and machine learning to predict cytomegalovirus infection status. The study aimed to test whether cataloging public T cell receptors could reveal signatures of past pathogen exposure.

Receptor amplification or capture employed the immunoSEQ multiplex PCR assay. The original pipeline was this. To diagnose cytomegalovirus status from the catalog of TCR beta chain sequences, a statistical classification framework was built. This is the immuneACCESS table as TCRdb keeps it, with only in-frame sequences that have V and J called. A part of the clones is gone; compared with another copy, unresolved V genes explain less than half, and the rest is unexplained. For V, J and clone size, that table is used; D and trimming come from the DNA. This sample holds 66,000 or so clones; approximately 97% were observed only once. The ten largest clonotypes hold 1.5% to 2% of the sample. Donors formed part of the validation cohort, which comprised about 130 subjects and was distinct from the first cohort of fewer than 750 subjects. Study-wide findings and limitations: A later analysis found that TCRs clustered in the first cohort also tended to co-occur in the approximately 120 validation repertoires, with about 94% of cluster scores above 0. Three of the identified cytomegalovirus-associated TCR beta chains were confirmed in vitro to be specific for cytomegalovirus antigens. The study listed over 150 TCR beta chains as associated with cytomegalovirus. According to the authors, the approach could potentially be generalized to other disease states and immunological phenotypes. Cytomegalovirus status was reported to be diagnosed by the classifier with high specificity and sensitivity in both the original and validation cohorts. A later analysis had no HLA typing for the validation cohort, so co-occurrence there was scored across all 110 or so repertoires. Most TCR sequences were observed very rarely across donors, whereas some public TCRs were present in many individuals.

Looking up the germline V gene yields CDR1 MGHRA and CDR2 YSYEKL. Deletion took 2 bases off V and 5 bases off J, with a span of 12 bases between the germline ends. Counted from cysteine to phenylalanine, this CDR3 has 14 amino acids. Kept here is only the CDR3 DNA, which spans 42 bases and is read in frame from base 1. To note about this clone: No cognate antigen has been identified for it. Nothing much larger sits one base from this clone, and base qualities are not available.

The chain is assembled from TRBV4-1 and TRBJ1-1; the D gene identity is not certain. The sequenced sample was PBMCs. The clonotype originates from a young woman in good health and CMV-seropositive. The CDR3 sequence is CASSQLGRRTEAFF. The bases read TGCGCCAGCAGCCAATTGGGTAGGAGGACTGAAGCTTTCTTT.